The T cell receptor beta chain described here comes from a study of T-cell reconstitution after alpha-beta-depleted transplantation in children. The V gene lost 3 bases and the J gene lost 1 base, with 16 bases spanning the gap. This CDR3 comprises 16 residues. Germline-derived CDR1 and CDR2 are LGHNA and YNFKEQ. This clonotype has ten or more counts. Unique molecular identifiers were used in preparing the TCRbeta library. TCRdb re-analysed the PCR reads in MiXCR, keeping a single row per CDR3 protein. Of some 200,000 distinct CDR3 sequences listed, roughly 6.3% were seen once; the top ten hold about 5%.

The genes are TRBV4-2 and TRBJ2-7, with D hard to call. Specimen: PBMCs, collected before TCRalphabeta/CD19-depleted stem cell transplant. This sequence originates from a girl under three years old with combined immunodeficiency, due to receive a stem cell transplant. The CDR3 sequence: CASSHAIWADSYEQYF. DNA for the CDR3: TGTGCCAGCAGCCACGCTATTTGGGCTGATTCCTACGAGCAGTACTTC.